The rows below give T cell receptor beta chains drawn from one sample of a study of PD-L1 blockade in urothelial cancer. The protocol was immunoSEQ multiplex PCR, while the TCRdb copy is restricted to in-frame clones and leaves out a portion. The sample carries nearly 50,000 clones, approximately 80% recorded once. Sample: PBMCs, taken around atezolizumab (anti-PD-L1) treatment. Every receptor here comes from a man in his sixties or seventies with urothelial cancer. CDR3s include the opening cysteine and the closing phenylalanine or tryptophan. A D gene is named only where the DNA matches it firmly. Expanded clones get a size class; other rows say once, few or many, or leave the size out.

NA,NA,TRBV7-7,TRBJ1-4,TGTGCTAGCACCTTAATGGGTAAGGGGGACCAAGAAAAACTGTTTTTT,CASTLMGKGDQEKLFF
NA,TRBD2,TRBV19,TRBJ2-2,TGTGCCAGTAGTATAACGGGGGGGAACACCGGGGAGCTGTTTTTT,CASSITGGNTGELFF
NA,NA,TRBV2,TRBJ1-5,TGTGCCAGCAGTGGGGGGGGAAATCAGCCCCAGCATTTT,CASSGGGNQPQHF
NA,NA,TRBV4-2,TRBJ2-1,TGTGCCAGCAGCCCTGGACAATACAATGAGCAGTTCTTC,CASSPGQYNEQFF
NA,TRBD2,TRBV4-2,TRBJ2-7,TGTGCCAGCAGCCAAGGGGGACTAGCGGACCTCTACGAGCAGTACTTC,CASSQGGLADLYEQYF
few,TRBD1,TRBV28,TRBJ1-3,TGTGCCAGCAGTGACCGGGACAGGGGACTCACTCCCGATCAAGGCTCTGGAAACACCATATATTTT,CASSDRDRGLTPDQGSGNTIYF
NA,NA,TRBV2,TRBJ1-5,TGTGCCAGCAGCAGGCTGTTTAGCAATCAGCCCCAGCATTTT,CASSRLFSNQPQHF
NA,NA,TRBV30,TRBJ2-7,TGTGCCTGGAGTGTAAGCGGGCCGGGACCTTACTTC,CAWSVSGPGPYF
NA,TRBD2,TRBV5-1,TRBJ2-7,TGCGCCAGCAGCTTGGCCGGGACTAGCGCCTGGAATGTCTACGAGCAGTACTTC,CASSLAGTSAWNVYEQYF
NA,TRBD1,TRBV2,TRBJ1-2,TGTGCCAGCAGCCCCGAGGACAGGGAGTTGTATGGCTACACCTTC,CASSPEDRELYGYTF
NA,NA,TRBV28,TRBJ1-5,TGTGCCAGCAGCGAAGGGGGTCAGCCCCAGCATTTT,CASSEGGQPQHF
few,TRBD1,TRBV27,TRBJ2-7,TGTGCCAGCAGTCCCCGACAGGGGGAGCCCCAGGAGCAGTACTTC,CASSPRQGEPQEQYF
NA,TRBD2,TRBV5-1,TRBJ2-2,TGCGCCAGCAGCTTATCACTAGCGGGAGGGAACGGGGAGCTGTTTTTT,CASSLSLAGGNGELFF
NA,NA,TRBV28,TRBJ2-7,TGTGCCAGCAGTTTCTCGCAGGGGCGGAACGAGCAGTACTTC,CASSFSQGRNEQYF
NA,TRBD1,TRBV19,TRBJ2-7,TGTGCCAGTAGTGATAGGGACAGACCCTACGAGCAGTACTTC,CASSDRDRPYEQYF
NA,TRBD2,TRBV5-1,TRBJ2-1,TGCGCCAGCAGCTTGGTGACTAGCGGGAGTGGTAATGAGCAGTTCTTC,CASSLVTSGSGNEQFF
NA,TRBD1,TRBV18,TRBJ2-5,TGTGCCAGCTCACCTCGGACAGGTGAGACCCAGTACTTC,CASSPRTGETQYF
NA,TRBD2,TRBV7-2,TRBJ2-2,TGTGCCAGCAGCTCCGGGAGCGGGGGTTTCGTCAACACCGGGGAGCTGTTTTTT,CASSSGSGGFVNTGELFF
NA,TRBD1,TRBV5-8,TRBJ2-5,TGTGCCAGCAGCTCCGACAGGGGCGTATATCAAGAGACCCAGTACTTC,CASSSDRGVYQETQYF
NA,TRBD2,TRBV4-1,TRBJ2-1,TGCGCCAGCAGCCAAGATTGGACTAGCGGGAGCATGAATGAGCAGTTCTTC,CASSQDWTSGSMNEQFF
once,NA,TRBV7-9,TRBJ2-1,TGTGCCAGCAGCCCCGGCTACAATGAGCAGTTCTTC,CASSPGYNEQFF
NA,NA,TRBV29-1,TRBJ2-7,TGCAGCGTCTCCGGGACTCCTAGCTCCTACGAGCAGTACTTC,CSVSGTPSSYEQYF
NA,NA,TRBV7-3,TRBJ2-3,TGTGCCAGCAGCTCGGACTACGGAGGCGATACGCAGTATTTT,CASSSDYGGDTQYF
NA,TRBD1,TRBV6-5,TRBJ1-2,TGTGCCAGCCTACCCGGACAGGGCTATGGCTACACCTTC,CASLPGQGYGYTF
NA,NA,TRBV5-1,TRBJ2-7,TGCGCCAGCAGCTTGGGGGATTTAGGGGCCCTCTCCTACGAGCAGTACTTC,CASSLGDLGALSYEQYF
NA,NA,TRBV5-1,TRBJ2-2,TGCGCCAGCAGCTGGGGACAGAACACCGGGGAGCTGTTTTTT,CASSWGQNTGELFF
few,NA,TRBV5-1,TRBJ1-2,TGCGCCAGCAGCCCCGGGGGGACCTATGGCTACACCTTC,CASSPGGTYGYTF
once,NA,TRBV29-1,TRBJ1-1,TGCAGCGTTGCTAACACTGAAGCTTTCTTT,CSVANTEAFF
NA,TRBD1,TRBV2,TRBJ1-5,TGTGCCAGCAGCGGGACAGGGAGTCAGCCCCAGCATTTT,CASSGTGSQPQHF
NA,TRBD1,TRBV18,TRBJ2-7,TGTGCCAGCCAGCGAGGGGACAGGGGCCGGGGGCAGTACTTC,CASQRGDRGRGQYF
NA,TRBD1,TRBV30,TRBJ2-3,TGTGCCTGGAGTAAAAAGACAGGGGGCGCAGATACGCAGTATTTT,CAWSKKTGGADTQYF
NA,TRBD2,TRBV7-3,TRBJ2-1,TGTGCCAGCAGCGAAACCCCTAGCGGGAGAGCTGAGCAGTTCTTC,CASSETPSGRAEQFF
NA,TRBD1,TRBV6-5,TRBJ1-2,TGTGCCAGCAGGAACTCCCCCCCAGGGGGGAGCTACACCTTC,CASRNSPPGGSYTF
NA,TRBD2,TRBV5-6,TRBJ2-5,TGTGCCAGCAGCTTCGCTGGACTAGCGGGAGTTGAGACCCAGTACTTC,CASSFAGLAGVETQYF
NA,NA,TRBV18,TRBJ1-2,TGTGCCAGCTCAGAACGCTCGGGAGGCAACATAATTTTTTATGGCTACACCTTC,CASSERSGGNIIFYGYTF
NA,NA,TRBV11-2,TRBJ2-7,TGTGCCAGCAGCAATAATGGGGCCCACGAGCAGTACTTC,CASSNNGAHEQYF
NA,NA,TRBV11-2,TRBJ1-1,TGTGCCAGCAGCGTGCGGGCAGGACTGAACACTGAAGCTTTCTTT,CASSVRAGLNTEAFF
NA,NA,TRBV9,TRBJ2-7,TGTGCCAGCAGTCGGGACCGGGGGGAGCAGTACTTC,CASSRDRGEQYF
NA,TRBD1,TRBV6-5,TRBJ1-1,TGTGCCAGCAGATTTACAGGGGGCCCAGACACTGAAGCTTTCTTT,CASRFTGGPDTEAFF
few,NA,TRBV30,TRBJ1-1,TGTGCCTGGAGTCAAGCACGGTGGAGTGAAGCTTTCTTT,CAWSQARWSEAFF